Each of the 28 T cell receptor beta chains below was sequenced from the same sample in a study of cytomegalovirus exposure and HLA in healthy donors. The PCR contained 60 Vbeta and 13 Jbeta primers. Profiled with immunoSEQ multiplex PCR; TCRdb holds only in-frame clones, not every one. The profile shows 150,000 to 200,000 clones, around 83% of them singletons. Sequencing used PBMCs. The receptors originated from a man aged 25-45 years in good health and CMV-seropositive.

The rearrangement uses TRBV7-2 and TRBJ2-5, with 8 bases aligning to TRBD2. Judging by the DNA end, TRBJ2-7 fits better; the J call may be wrong. The CDR3 totals 14 residues. Germline V CDR1 and CDR2: SGHTA, FQGNSA. The CDR3 coding sequence is TGTGCCAGCAGCCGCACTAGCGGTGCCTACGAGCAGTACTTC. It is translated as CASSRTSGAYEQYF.

The chain couples TRBV29-1 to TRBJ2-1; a possible D gene is TRBD2 (6 bases). This CDR3 has 15 residues. Trimming shortened V by 8 bases and J by 2 bases, and 19 bases separated the two germline ends. Germline CDR1 is SQVTM and CDR2 is ANQGSEA. Written as DNA, the CDR3 is TGCAGCACGGTGCGGCTAGCGACAACCTACAATGAGCAGTTCTTC. Translation: CSTVRLATTYNEQFF.

For this clone: At one end, the junction sequence differs from germline, possibly due to a read error. V usage is TRBV7-7 and J usage is TRBJ2-5, with D tentatively TRBD1 (6 bases). The length of the CDR3 is 13 residues. The germline V gene has CDR1 SSHAT and CDR2 FNYEAQ (reference sequence). CDR3 DNA: TGTGCTAGCAGGGACGAAAGAGGGGGGACCCAGTACTTC. This translates into CASRDERGGTQYF.

The rearrangement joins TRBV5-1 to TRBJ1-2, with 10 nucleotides matching TRBD1. This CDR3 comprises 16 residues. The V segment lost 4 bases and the J segment 7 bases; nucleotides outside the gene matches: 13. CDR1 and CDR2 (germline): SGHRS, YFSETQ. The CDR3 nucleotides read TGCGCCAGCAGCCACACCACGGGACAGGGGAGAGCTGGCTACACCTTC. Its translation is CASSHTTGQGRAGYTF.

V is TRBV7-2 and J is TRBJ2-1, with 12 bases matching TRBD2. The V gene end was trimmed by 2 bases and the J gene end by 4 bases; junction bases not matched to a gene: 9. This CDR3 contains 18 residues. Germline-derived CDR1 and CDR2 are SGHTA and FQGNSA. CDR3 nucleotide sequence: TGTGCCAGCAGCTTAATGAGACTAGCGGGAGTGGGTTACAATGAGCAGTTCTTC. It codes for CASSLMRLAGVGYNEQFF.

The V gene is TRBV27, the J gene TRBJ2-7; D remains unclear. V dropped 6 bases and J dropped 9 bases, with 21 bases sitting between them. CDR1 and CDR2 from the germline V gene are MNHEY and SMNVEV (reference sequence). The length of the CDR3 is 14 residues. This CDR3 is CASSPPRIPTRQYV. As DNA, the CDR3 is TGTGCCAGCAGCCCCCCTCGGATCCCTACGAGGCAGTACGTC.

The chain couples TRBV7-9 to TRBJ2-5; no reliable D call. Germline CDR1 SEHNR, CDR2 FQNEAQ (reference sequence). Trimming removed 3 bases from V and 1 base from J, with 6 bases in between. The CDR3 is made up of 13 amino acids. The CDR3: CASSFSSQETQYF. For the CDR3, the DNA is TGTGCCAGCAGCTTTTCTAGCCAAGAGACCCAGTACTTC. Variable domain in full (rest from reference TRBV7-9 and TRBJ2-5): DTGVSQNPRHKITKRGQNVTFRCDPISEHNRLYWYRQTLGQGPEFLTYFQNEAQLEKSRLLSDRFSAERPKGSFSTLEIQRTEQGDSAMYLCASSFSSQETQYFGPGTRLLVL.

This rearrangement joins TRBV29-1 to TRBJ2-1, with a possible D match to TRBD2 (5 bases). In germline, CDR1 is SQVTM, CDR2 ANQGSEA. The length of the CDR3 is 11 residues. V was shortened by 5 bases and J by 4 bases, with 6 bases between the two germline ends. CDR3 residues: CSVPGYNEQFF. The CDR3 region has the DNA TGCAGCGTTCCGGGGTACAATGAGCAGTTCTTC.

The V and J genes are TRBV5-4 and TRBJ1-2; D gene unclear. The V end lost 0 bases, the J end lost 2 bases, and 14 bases lay between the germline ends. CDR1 SGHNT and CDR2 YYREEE come from the germline V gene (reference sequence). The CDR3 consists of 16 residues. CDR3: CASSLEVEGSNYGYTF. The CDR3 DNA sequence: TGTGCCAGCAGCTTGGAGGTTGAGGGATCCAACTATGGCTACACCTTC.

The chain couples TRBV10-3 to TRBJ1-1, with D perhaps TRBD1 (6 bases). V lost 3 bases and J 3 bases, leaving 11 bases between the germline ends. Germline CDR1 ENHRY, CDR2 SYGVKD. The CDR3 has 14 residues. The CDR3 DNA reads TGTGCCATCAGTGACAGGGGCGCTTACACTGAAGCTTTCTTT. It specifies CAISDRGAYTEAFF.

The chain is built from TRBV18 and TRBJ2-7; maybe TRBD1 (6 bases). Trimming left V 4 bases short and J 6 bases short, with 10 bases between. The germline gives CDR1 KGHSH, CDR2 LQKENI. This CDR3 spans 12 amino acids. The CDR3 region is CASSLQGSEQYV. CDR3 DNA sequence: TGTGCCAGCTCACTGCAGGGGAGCGAGCAGTACGTC.

This CDR3 reads CASSQDRSGLGGGELFF. CDR3 nucleotide sequence: TGCGCCAGCAGCCAAGATCGGTCGGGACTAGGTGGCGGGGAGCTGTTTTTT. This sequence joins TRBV4-3 and TRBJ2-2; TRBD2 matches 8 bases. V lost 0 bases, J lost 7 bases, and 10 bases stayed unmatched. This CDR3 contains 17 residues. Germline V gene lookup returns CDR1 LGHNA and CDR2 YSLEER.

The chain carries TRBV29-1 and TRBJ2-5; the D gene is possibly TRBD2 (6 bases). The germline V gene encodes CDR1 SQVTM and CDR2 ANQGSEA. Between the trimmed V and J ends, which lost 3 bases and 4 bases, there was a span of 12 bases. The CDR3 contains 13 residues. The CDR3 loop is CSVEGGIGETQYF. The DNA of the CDR3 is TGCAGCGTTGAGGGGGGAATCGGAGAGACCCAGTACTTC.

The chain uses TRBV5-1 and TRBJ2-7, with D tentatively TRBD2 (6 bases). CDR3 size: 16 residues. CDR1 and CDR2 (germline): SGHRS, YFSETQ. The V end lost 0 bases, the J end lost 0 bases, and 13 bases lay between the germline ends. The CDR3 DNA reads TGCGCCAGCAGCTTGGGAAACTGGGGGGACTCCTACGAGCAGTACTTC. This sequence encodes CASSLGNWGDSYEQYF. The whole variable domain, remainder taken from reference TRBV5-1 and TRBJ2-7, is KAGVTQTPRYLIKTRGQQVTLSCSPISGHRSVSWYQQTPGQGLQFLFEYFSETQRNKGNFPGRFSGRQFSNSRSEMNVSTLELGDSALYLCASSLGNWGDSYEQYFGPGTRLTVT.

The chain has TRBV7-9 and TRBJ1-1; TRBD1 matches 8 bases. J gave up 4 bases and V 5 bases, and 6 bases lay outside the gene matches. The CDR3 spans 14 residues. Looked up from germline, CDR1 is SEHNR and CDR2 is FQNEAQ (reference sequence). CDR3 coding DNA: TGTGCCAGCAGCGTATCAGGGGGCTTCACTGAAGCTTTCTTT. Protein: CASSVSGGFTEAFF.

V gene TRBV5-5 combines with J gene TRBJ2-2; TRBD1 is a possible D gene (6 bases). Trimming took 2 bases from V and 3 from J, leaving 11 bases between them. The CDR3 spans 15 residues. Germline lookup yields CDR1 SGHKS and CDR2 YYEKEE (reference sequence). The CDR3 bases are TGTGCCAGCAGCTTCACAGGGACGGACACCGGGGAGCTGTTTTTT. This translates into CASSFTGTDTGELFF. Filled out from reference TRBV5-5 and TRBJ2-2, the complete variable domain reads DAGVTQSPTHLIKTRGQQVTLRCSPISGHKSVSWYQQVLGQGPQFIFQYYEKEERGRGNFPDRFSARQFPNYSSELNVNALLLGDSALYLCASSFTGTDTGELFFGEGSRLTVL.

On this clone: The junction departs from germline at one end; a sequencing error may be responsible. The chain uses TRBV7-9 and TRBJ2-1; D gene unclear. Per germline, CDR1 SEHNR and CDR2 FQNEAQ (reference sequence). The CDR3 is made up of 13 amino acids. This chain's CDR3 is CSSRPGPYNEQFF. The CDR3 nucleotides read TGTTCCAGCCGGCCAGGCCCCTACAATGAGCAGTTCTTC.

The J gene is TRBJ2-1, the V gene TRBV7-3; D perhaps matches TRBD1 (6 bases). This CDR3 region has 13 residues. Germline V gene sequence: CDR1 SGHTA, CDR2 FQGTGA. V was shortened by 4 bases and J by 7 bases, with 11 bases between the two germline ends. CDR3 sequence: CASSSFRGNEQFF. CDR3 coding DNA: TGTGCCAGCAGCTCGTTTAGGGGGAATGAGCAGTTCTTC.

A few counts support this clone. The chain has TRBV18 and TRBJ2-7; 8 bases fit TRBD2. The V gene's germline CDR1 is KGHSH and CDR2 LQKENI. CDR3 size: 15 residues. J was trimmed by 2 bases and V by 2 bases; bases with no gene match: 5. CDR3 region: CASSPKSSGPYEQYV. The DNA for the CDR3 is TGTGCCAGCTCACCAAAGTCTAGCGGGCCCTACGAGCAGTACGTC.

V and J are TRBV30 and TRBJ1-2; D uncertain. The CDR3 totals 12 residues. Per germline, CDR1 GTSNPN and CDR2 SVGIG (reference sequence). V shed 2 bases and J shed 6 bases, with 10 bases lying between them. The CDR3 nucleotides read TGTGCCTGGAGTCAGGCCGGGGATGGCTACACCTTC. It codes for CAWSQAGDGYTF.

The chain has TRBV28 and TRBJ2-3, with D hard to call. The V end was cut by 3 bases, the J end by 2 bases, with 12 bases between. This CDR3 spans 15 amino acids. The V gene's germline CDR1 is MDHEN and CDR2 SYDVKM. The CDR3 here is CASSFQLRYTDTQYF. The CDR3 DNA sequence: TGTGCCAGCAGTTTTCAACTTAGATACACAGATACGCAGTATTTT.

Comment on this clone: This sample includes further DNA sequences coding for the same CDR3. The chain employs TRBV18 and TRBJ1-1; 8 bases match TRBD1. The V gene's germline CDR1 is KGHSH and CDR2 LQKENI. The CDR3 is 15 amino acids. Losses at the gene ends were 3 bases for V and 1 base for J; bases not matched to a gene: 4. The CDR3 sequence: CASSPSGTGNTEAFF. CDR3 DNA sequence: TGTGCCAGCTCACCCTCGGGGACAGGGAACACTGAAGCTTTCTTT.

The chain carries TRBV19 and TRBJ2-3; no clear D gene. There are 14 residues in the CDR3. In germline, CDR1 is LNHDA, CDR2 SQIVND (reference sequence). Trimming took off 3 bases at V and 0 bases at J, with 7 bases between the two ends. As DNA, the CDR3 is TGTGCCAGTAGTATGATGGCTAGCACAGATACGCAGTATTTT. Amino acids: CASSMMASTDTQYF.

The chain joins TRBV7-2 to TRBJ2-5; no definite D call. Germline V gives CDR1 SGHTA, CDR2 FQGNSA. This CDR3 has 14 residues. Trimming took 4 bases from V and 1 from J, leaving 10 bases between them. Here the CDR3 DNA reads TGTGCCAGCAGCTCGCGGTGGTCCCAAGAGACCCAGTACTTC. Encoded protein: CASSSRWSQETQYF.

V and J are TRBV7-6 and TRBJ1-2; D uncertain. The CDR3 contains 12 residues. Germline lookup yields CDR1 SGHVS and CDR2 FNYEAQ. V was clipped by 5 bases and J by 8 bases, with 12 bases between them. The DNA for the CDR3 is TGTGCCAGCAGCACTACCACGGGGGGCTACACCTTC. Translation: CASSTTTGGYTF.

The chain carries TRBV25-1 and TRBJ2-1; TRBD2 aligns across 8 bases. Unmatched junction bases numbered 9, after V lost 5 bases and J lost 15 bases. Germline CDR1 and CDR2: MGHDK and SYGVNS. The length of the CDR3 is 12 residues. CDR3 region: CASSKTSGLWFF. CDR3 bases: TGTGCCAGCAGTAAAACTAGCGGCCTCTGGTTCTTC.

The rearrangement uses TRBV6-1 and TRBJ2-5; D gene unclear. The germline gives CDR1 MNHNS, CDR2 SASEGT. This CDR3 contains 13 residues. V lost 5 bases and J 0 bases, leaving 7 bases between the germline ends. The CDR3: CASSRSNQETQYF. DNA for the CDR3: TGTGCCAGCAGTCGGAGTAACCAAGAGACCCAGTACTTC.

The DNA of the CDR3 is TGTGCCAGCAGCTGGGACTCCCTCCGTAACAATGAGCAGTTCTTC. Protein sequence: CASSWDSLRNNEQFF. The genes are TRBV11-3 and TRBJ2-1, with D maybe TRBD2 (6 bases). Germline assignment: CDR1 SGHNT and CDR2 YENEEA. V shed 4 bases and J shed 5 bases, with 15 bases lying between them. The CDR3 contains 15 residues.